Listed here are 10 T cell receptor beta chains from one sample, sequenced in a study of cytomegalovirus exposure and HLA in healthy donors. The PCR employed 60 Vbeta primers together with 13 Jbeta primers. Libraries were prepared by immunoSEQ multiplex PCR; TCRdb keeps only in-frame clonotypes and omits some of them. The repertoire includes about 160,000 clones, around 73% of them detected once, and 1.4% to 1.5% sits in the top ten. Sample: PBMCs. Source of these receptors: a male donor in good health and CMV-seronegative.

The CDR3 DNA is TGCGCCAGCAGCCCGACTCCGAGCAATGAGCAGTTCTTC. It translates to CASSPTPSNEQFF. The V gene is TRBV5-1, the J gene TRBJ2-1; D gene unclear. The CDR3 contains 13 residues. Germline CDR1 and CDR2: SGHRS and YFSETQ. V gave up 4 bases and J gave up 6 bases, with 11 bases separating them.

This clone was seen more than once but under ten times. The rearrangement uses TRBV6-5 and TRBJ1-1; TRBD1 might be the D (6 bases). This CDR3 is 14 amino acids long. Germline CDR1 reads MNHEY; CDR2 reads SVGAGI. The ends were cut back, 3 bases at V and 4 bases at J, with 12 bases in the middle. In DNA form, the CDR3 reads TGTGCCAGCAGTTATCGGGGGGCGGGCACTGAAGCTTTCTTT. This encodes CASSYRGAGTEAFF.

V is TRBV7-9 and J is TRBJ2-7, with 9 bases that match TRBD1. V lost 2 bases and J lost 3; bases outside the gene matches: 8. The CDR3 is made up of 16 amino acids. Germline V gene lookup returns CDR1 SEHNR and CDR2 FQNEAQ (reference sequence). CDR3 residues: CASSLWGQGPSYEQYF. As DNA, the CDR3 is TGTGCCAGCAGCTTATGGGGACAGGGCCCTAGCTACGAGCAGTACTTC.

V is TRBV5-1 and J is TRBJ2-3; 10 positions agree with TRBD2. Germline CDR1 and CDR2: SGHRS and YFSETQ. V was pared by 1 base and J by 3 bases, with 2 bases of the junction left unmatched. The CDR3 is 15 amino acids. The CDR3 sequence is CASSLLAGDTDTQYF. DNA for the CDR3: TGCGCCAGCAGCTTGCTAGCGGGAGATACAGATACGCAGTATTTT.

The chain has TRBV14 and TRBJ1-1; D unresolved. Trimming cost V 0 bases and J 4 bases, with 9 bases left between them. Germline V gene sequence: CDR1 SGHDN, CDR2 FVKESK. The CDR3 loop spans 14 amino acids. CDR3: CASSQEYRGTEAFF. The CDR3 coding sequence is TGTGCCAGCAGCCAAGAGTACCGGGGCACTGAAGCTTTCTTT.

The CDR3 spells CASSFTGGLSGANVLTF. In nucleotides, the CDR3 is TGTGCCAGCAGCTTTACAGGGGGCCTCTCTGGGGCCAACGTCCTGACTTTC. The chain is built from TRBV7-3 and TRBJ2-6; 9 bases align to TRBD1. The V gene end was trimmed by 3 bases and the J gene end by 0 bases; junction bases not matched to a gene: 3. This CDR3 comprises 17 residues. CDR1 is SGHTA, CDR2 FQGTGA, per germline. Full variable domain (remainder filled in from reference TRBV7-3 and TRBJ2-6): GAGVSQTPSNKVTEKGKYVELRCDPISGHTALYWYRQSLGQGPEFLIYFQGTGAADDSGLPNDRFFAVRPEGSVSTLKIQRTERGDSAVYLCASSFTGGLSGANVLTFGAGSRLTVL.

This chain joins TRBV27 and TRBJ2-7, with 7 bases that match TRBD2. Looked up from germline, CDR1 is MNHEY and CDR2 is SMNVEV (reference sequence). The CDR3 sequence is 16 residues long. Trimming removed 5 bases from V and 4 bases from J; junction bases left unmatched: 14. The CDR3 DNA reads as TGTGCCAGCAGTCCACGGATGGGGGAGGGCCGGTACGAGCAGTACTTC. This sequence encodes CASSPRMGEGRYEQYF.

J is TRBJ2-3 and V is TRBV7-2; D unresolved. Trimming removed 2 bases from V and 1 base from J, with 7 bases in between. This CDR3 spans 14 amino acids. Germline V gene sequence: CDR1 SGHTA, CDR2 FQGNSA. The CDR3 loop reads CASSLSLGTDTQYF. CDR3 DNA: TGTGCCAGCAGCTTATCTTTAGGCACAGATACGCAGTATTTT.

The J gene is TRBJ2-1, the V gene TRBV19, with 9 bases that match TRBD2. Germline V CDR1 and CDR2: LNHDA, SQIVND (reference sequence). Unmatched junction bases numbered 5, after V lost 9 bases and J lost 2 bases. This CDR3 comprises 14 residues. The CDR3: CASRTSAAYNEQFF. The CDR3 DNA is TGTGCCAGCAGGACTAGCGCGGCCTACAATGAGCAGTTCTTC.

This sequence joins TRBV6-5 and TRBJ2-7; TRBD1 aligns across 7 bases. CDR3 size: 15 residues. The J segment lost 0 bases and the V segment lost 6 bases, leaving 8 bases of the junction unmatched. Germline V lookup: CDR1 MNHEY, CDR2 SVGAGI. The CDR3 protein is CASRGTGTASYEQYF. CDR3 sequence (DNA): TGTGCCAGCAGGGGGACCGGGACAGCCTCCTACGAGCAGTACTTC.